This T cell receptor beta chain was captured by sequencing in a study of cytomegalovirus exposure and HLA in healthy donors. The CDR3 consists of 15 residues. The germline V gene has CDR1 ENHRY and CDR2 SYGVKD. The V segment lost 6 bases and the J segment 2 bases; nucleotides outside the gene matches: 9. A remark on this clone: The antigen is not known.

Both 60 Vbeta primers and 13 Jbeta primers went into the PCR. Libraries were prepared by immunoSEQ multiplex PCR; TCRdb keeps only in-frame clonotypes and omits some of them. The data hold about 140,000 clones, with approximately 78% observed a single time. Study-level results: In an earlier analysis, most TCR beta V segments were productive about 87% or about 30% of the time.

The clonotype was recovered from a man aged 18 to 30 in good health and CMV-seropositive. The chain employs TRBV10-3 and TRBJ2-7, with 8 nucleotides matching TRBD2. Sequencing was done on a sample of PBMCs. The CDR3 DNA reads as TGTGCCATCAGGCCCCTCAGCGGGAGTCCCTACGAGCAGTACTTC. It codes for CAIRPLSGSPYEQYF.